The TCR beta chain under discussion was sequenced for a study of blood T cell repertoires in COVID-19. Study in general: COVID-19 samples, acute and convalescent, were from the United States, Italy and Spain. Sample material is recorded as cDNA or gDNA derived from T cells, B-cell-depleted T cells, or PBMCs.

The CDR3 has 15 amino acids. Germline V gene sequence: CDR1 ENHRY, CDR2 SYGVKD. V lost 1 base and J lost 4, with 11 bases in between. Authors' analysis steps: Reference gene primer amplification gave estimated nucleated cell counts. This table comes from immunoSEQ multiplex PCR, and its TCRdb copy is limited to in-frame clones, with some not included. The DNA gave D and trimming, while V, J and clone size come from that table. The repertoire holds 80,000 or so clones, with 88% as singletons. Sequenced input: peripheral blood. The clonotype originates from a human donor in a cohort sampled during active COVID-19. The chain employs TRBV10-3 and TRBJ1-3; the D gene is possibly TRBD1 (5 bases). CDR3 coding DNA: TGTGCCATCAGTGAGTGGCAGGGTGCGGGAAACACCATATATTTT. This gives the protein CAISEWQGAGNTIYF.